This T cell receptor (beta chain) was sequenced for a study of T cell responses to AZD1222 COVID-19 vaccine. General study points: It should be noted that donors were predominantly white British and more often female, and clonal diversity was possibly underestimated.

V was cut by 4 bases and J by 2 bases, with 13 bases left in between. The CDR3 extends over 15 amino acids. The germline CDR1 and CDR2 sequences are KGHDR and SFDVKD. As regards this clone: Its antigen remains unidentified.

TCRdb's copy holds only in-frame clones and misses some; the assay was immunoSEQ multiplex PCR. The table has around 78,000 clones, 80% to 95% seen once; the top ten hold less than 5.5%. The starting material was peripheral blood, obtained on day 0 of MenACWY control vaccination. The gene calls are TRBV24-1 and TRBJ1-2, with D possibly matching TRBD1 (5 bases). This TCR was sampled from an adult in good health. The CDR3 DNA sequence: TGTGCCACCAGTGAGGGACCCACCTTCAACTATGGCTACACCTTC. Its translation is CATSEGPTFNYGYTF.